The 22 T cell receptor beta chains given below trace back to one sample, sequenced in a study of T cell responses to AZD1222 COVID-19 vaccine. Assay used: immunoSEQ multiplex PCR; TCRdb lists only in-frame clones, some missing. The repertoire consists of 100,000 to 150,000 clones, with approximately 83% occurring once and the leading ten covering about 1.5%. The sample was peripheral blood, taken on day 0 of AZD1222 vaccination. These receptor sequences come from an adult in good health.

The V and J genes are TRBV18 and TRBJ1-5, with D unresolved. The CDR3 has 15 amino acids. Germline V lookup: CDR1 KGHSH, CDR2 LQKENI. Trimming stripped 3 bases from V and 2 bases from J, with 11 bases between. CDR3 protein: CASSPQGLGNQPQHF. The CDR3 DNA follows: TGTGCCAGCTCACCCCAAGGCCTGGGCAATCAGCCCCAGCATTTT.

The CDR3 loop is CASSVVETGELFF. The CDR3 DNA follows: TGTGCCAGCAGCGTAGTGGAGACCGGGGAGCTGTTTTTT. This chain links TRBV9 with TRBJ2-2, with D uncertain. CDR3 size: 13 residues. Germline CDR1 SGDLS, CDR2 YYNGEE. Trimming removed 0 bases from V and 5 bases from J, with 5 bases in between.

CDR3 loop: CASSPGTASRTYGYTF. CDR3 in DNA: TGCGCCAGCAGCCCGGGGACAGCGAGTCGCACCTATGGCTACACCTTC. The chain links TRBV5-1 to TRBJ1-2; TRBD1 matches 7 bases. The CDR3 is 16 amino acids. V gave up 4 bases and J gave up 4 bases; unmatched junction bases: 13. Germline CDR1 is SGHRS and CDR2 is YFSETQ.

The chain combines TRBV24-1 with TRBJ2-1; no clear D. V shed 2 bases and J shed 11 bases, with 9 bases lying between them. This CDR3 is 12 amino acids long. Germline CDR1 reads KGHDR; CDR2 reads SFDVKD. The chain's CDR3 is CATSDSGRKQFF. The CDR3 nucleotides read TGTGCCACCAGTGATTCTGGACGGAAGCAGTTCTTC.

The CDR3 nucleotides read TGTGCCAGCAGTCCTTATAGCAGCCAAGAGACCCAGTACTTC. It yields the protein CASSPYSSQETQYF. V usage is TRBV2 and J usage is TRBJ2-5; D is unclear. Germline assignment: CDR1 SNHLY and CDR2 FYNNEI. The CDR3 sequence is 14 residues long. Between the trimmed V and J ends, which lost 5 bases and 1 base, there was a span of 11 bases.

The rearrangement links TRBV6-5 to TRBJ1-1; D not resolved. Between the trimmed V and J ends, which lost 2 bases and 7 bases, there was a span of 11 bases. CDR1 is MNHEY, CDR2 SVGAGI, per germline. The CDR3 covers 13 residues. CDR3 sequence (DNA): TGTGCCAGCAGTTACATACCTGAGGGTGAAGCTTTCTTT. This gives the protein CASSYIPEGEAFF.

The V and J genes are TRBV6-5 and TRBJ2-7; 11 bases are shared with TRBD2. V gave up 5 bases and J gave up 0 bases; unmatched junction bases: 3. Germline V lookup: CDR1 MNHEY, CDR2 SVGAGI. The CDR3 loop spans 15 amino acids. The CDR3 sequence is CASSTGLAVSYEQYF. Here the CDR3 DNA reads TGTGCCAGCAGTACGGGACTAGCGGTCTCCTACGAGCAGTACTTC.

The rearrangement joins TRBV7-9 to TRBJ2-1; D is ambiguous. Germline assignment: CDR1 SEHNR and CDR2 FQNEAQ (reference sequence). This CDR3 contains 12 residues. The V gene lost 7 bases and the J gene lost 11 bases, with 15 bases spanning the gap. The CDR3 DNA follows: TGTGCCAGCACCCTCGGCCAAGGAAAGCAGTTCTTC. The encoded protein is CASTLGQGKQFF.

The gene calls are TRBV6-2 or TRBV6-3 and TRBJ1-2, with a weak D call TRBD1 (5 bases). Per germline, CDR1 MNHEY and CDR2 SVGEGT. Trimming pared 2 bases from V and 0 bases from J, leaving 10 bases between. The CDR3 loop spans 15 amino acids. The CDR3 spells CASSYGAGTNYGYTF. The CDR3 nucleotides are TGTGCCAGCAGTTACGGGGCAGGGACTAACTATGGCTACACCTTC.

The chain uses TRBV5-1 and TRBJ2-1, with 11 bases fitting TRBD2. Germline trimming cut 2 bases from V and 8 bases from J; bases unmatched to any gene: 6. This CDR3 region has 15 residues. Per germline, CDR1 SGHRS and CDR2 YFSETQ. CDR3: CASSFTSGSYDEQFF. The DNA of the CDR3 is TGCGCCAGCAGCTTCACTAGCGGGAGTTATGATGAGCAGTTCTTC.

The chain carries TRBV7-6 and TRBJ2-7; D is possibly TRBD1 (6 bases). The CDR3 is 16 amino acids. From germline, CDR1 is SGHVS and CDR2 FNYEAQ. The germline V and J ends were trimmed by 3 bases and 0 bases, with 15 bases remaining between them. In nucleotides, the CDR3 is TGTGCCAGCAGCTTGCAGGGGTCGGCTTACTCCTACGAGCAGTACTTC. This codes for CASSLQGSAYSYEQYF.

The J gene is TRBJ2-3, the V gene TRBV7-3, with no clear D. This CDR3 spans 14 amino acids. Trimming cost V 2 bases and J 5 bases, with 11 bases left between them. Per germline, CDR1 SGHTA and CDR2 FQGTGA. The CDR3 sequence: CASSLYAIRDTQYF. The DNA for the CDR3 is TGTGCCAGCAGCTTATACGCGATCCGAGATACGCAGTATTTT.

V is TRBV25-1 and J is TRBJ2-2; D unresolved. CDR3 size: 12 residues. Per the germline V gene, CDR1 is MGHDK and CDR2 is SYGVNS. V dropped 5 bases and J dropped 1 base, with 2 bases sitting between them. The CDR3 region is CASSRNTGELFF. The CDR3 nucleotides are TGTGCCAGCAGTCGGAACACCGGGGAGCTGTTTTTT.

The chain uses TRBV2 and TRBJ2-5, with 12 bases fitting TRBD2. The ends lost 5 bases at V and 5 bases at J; junction bases unmatched: 6. The CDR3 is made up of 15 amino acids. The V gene's germline CDR1 is SNHLY and CDR2 FYNNEI. CDR3 loop: CASSPLAGGRETQYF. CDR3 coding DNA: TGTGCCAGCAGTCCACTAGCGGGGGGACGGGAGACCCAGTACTTC.

The V call is TRBV6-5, the J call TRBJ1-4, with D possibly TRBD1 on 6 matching bases. The CDR3 is made up of 14 amino acids. Trimming removed 5 bases from V and 8 bases from J, with 15 bases in between. CDR1 and CDR2 from the germline V gene are MNHEY and SVGAGI. CDR3 sequence reads: CASSPGTHSEKLFF. For the CDR3, the DNA is TGTGCCAGCAGTCCCGGGACACATTCAGAAAAACTGTTTTTT.

This clone appeared a single time. The chain joins TRBV29-1 to TRBJ1-4; D is ambiguous. The CDR3 is 12 residues long. CDR1 SQVTM and CDR2 ANQGSEA come from the germline V gene. V gave up 1 base and J gave up 1 base, with 1 base separating them. The CDR3 sequence: CSVEVTNEKLFF. CDR3 bases: TGCAGCGTTGAAGTAACTAATGAAAAACTGTTTTTT.

The chain recombines TRBV6-5 with TRBJ2-7, with D perhaps being TRBD1 or TRBD2 (5 bases each). Trimming left V 4 bases short and J 4 bases short, with 17 bases between. Germline CDR1 reads MNHEY; CDR2 reads SVGAGI. CDR3 length: 15 amino acids. The CDR3 DNA follows: TGTGCCAGCAGTTTGGTCGGGACGGTCCCATACGAGCAGTACTTC. It codes for CASSLVGTVPYEQYF.

This chain uses TRBV4-1 with TRBJ1-2; D remains ambiguous. CDR3 size: 14 residues. Germline CDR1 reads MGHRA; CDR2 reads YSYEKL. V was trimmed by 7 bases and J by 0 bases, leaving 12 bases between them. CDR3 DNA: TGCGCCAGCACCGCGAGGGCGGCTAACTATGGCTACACCTTC. Its protein is CASTARAANYGYTF.

The chain recombines TRBV5-5 with TRBJ1-3; 10 bases are a match to TRBD1. In germline, CDR1 is SGHKS, CDR2 YYEKEE (reference sequence). The CDR3 spans 16 residues. V gave up 3 bases and J gave up 0 bases; unmatched junction bases: 3. The CDR3 loop reads CASSWGQGFSGNTIYF. The CDR3 region has the DNA TGTGCCAGCAGCTGGGGACAGGGGTTCTCTGGAAACACCATATATTTT.

About this clone itself: Different DNA sequences within this sample yield the same CDR3. The chain uses TRBV25-1 and TRBJ2-2, with TRBD1 matching 7 bases. CDR1 and CDR2 from the germline V gene are MGHDK and SYGVNS. CDR3 length: 15 amino acids. Unmatched junction bases numbered 7, after V lost 5 bases and J lost 4 bases. The CDR3 nucleotides are TGTGCCAGCAGTACTCGACAGGGTGGCACCGGGGAGCTGTTTTTT. Protein product: CASSTRQGGTGELFF.

This clone came up a few times. The chain recombines TRBV19 with TRBJ1-1; D gene uncertain. Germline V lookup: CDR1 LNHDA, CDR2 SQIVND (reference sequence). V lost 3 bases and J 3 bases, leaving 8 bases between the germline ends. The CDR3 length is 13 residues. The CDR3 coding sequence is TGTGCCAGTAGTATTACCCGGTACACTGAAGCTTTCTTT. Translating it yields CASSITRYTEAFF.

This clone was detected once. This chain connects TRBV7-9 to TRBJ2-7; TRBD2 matches 9 bases. J was trimmed by 2 bases and V by 2 bases; bases with no gene match: 10. The V gene's germline CDR1 is SEHNR and CDR2 FQNEAQ (reference sequence). This CDR3 has 17 residues. This chain's CDR3 is CASSLSSSGGFTYEQYF. The DNA of the CDR3 is TGTGCCAGCAGCTTATCTTCCAGCGGGGGGTTCACCTACGAGCAGTACTTC.